A single sample is the source of the 23 T cell receptor beta chains below, sequenced in a study of PD-L1 blockade in urothelial cancer. The assay was immunoSEQ multiplex PCR, and TCRdb's table has in-frame clones only and misses some. The sample has under 55,000 clones, roughly 84% seen once. Noted time point: pretreatment peripheral blood. This material consisted of PBMCs, taken around atezolizumab (anti-PD-L1) treatment. The receptors originated from a donor aged 40 or older with urothelial cancer.

The chain has TRBV28 and TRBJ2-1; 9 nucleotides match TRBD1. Germline V lookup: CDR1 MDHEN, CDR2 SYDVKM. The CDR3 totals 15 residues. The V and J ends lost 7 bases and 4 bases, in that order; junction bases with no gene match: 8. The CDR3 region is CASTLGTGKYNEQFF. The CDR3, as DNA: TGTGCCAGCACCTTGGGGACAGGGAAGTACAATGAGCAGTTCTTC.

This clone was observed a few times. V usage is TRBV5-4 and J usage is TRBJ2-4; the D gene is possibly TRBD2 (6 bases). The CDR3 spans 14 residues. The germline gives CDR1 SGHNT, CDR2 YYREEE (reference sequence). V gave up 2 bases and J gave up 5 bases, with 11 bases separating them. CDR3 coding DNA: TGTGCCAGCAGCTTCGGGGGAGGCGAAAACATTCAGTACTTC. Translated, it gives CASSFGGGENIQYF.

The V and J genes are TRBV7-9 and TRBJ2-1, with D hard to call. V lost 8 bases and J 4 bases, leaving 6 bases between the germline ends. Germline loops: CDR1 SEHNR, CDR2 FQNEAQ (reference sequence). The CDR3 extends over 11 amino acids. This CDR3 reads CASGQYNEQFF. CDR3 DNA sequence: TGTGCCAGCGGGCAGTACAATGAGCAGTTCTTC.

The CDR3 here is CASNRPSGTEQFF. The CDR3 nucleotides read TGTGCCAGCAACCGGCCAAGCGGGACCGAGCAGTTCTTC. V usage is TRBV28 and J usage is TRBJ2-1; TRBD2 matches at 7 bases. The V segment lost 7 bases and the J segment 10 bases; nucleotides outside the gene matches: 10. The CDR3 length is 13 residues. Per germline, CDR1 MDHEN and CDR2 SYDVKM.

The chain links TRBV15 to TRBJ2-1, with TRBD1 matching 10 bases. V gave up 0 bases and J gave up 9 bases; unmatched junction bases: 5. The CDR3 is 15 amino acids. Germline V gene data show CDR1 as LNHNV and CDR2 as YYDKDF (reference sequence). The CDR3 coding sequence is TGTGCCACCAGCAGAGATGGACAGGGGGGGAGTGAGCAGTTCTTC. This gives the protein CATSRDGQGGSEQFF. The full variable domain, rest sourced from reference TRBV15 and TRBJ2-1, is DAMVIQNPRYQVTQFGKPVTLSCSQTLNHNVMYWYQQKSSQAPKLLFHYYDKDFNNEADTPDNFQSRRPNTSFCFLDIRSPGLGDTAMYLCATSRDGQGGSEQFFGPGTRLTVL.

The rearrangement uses TRBV28 and TRBJ2-1; 10 bases are shared with TRBD2. Germline V gene sequence: CDR1 MDHEN, CDR2 SYDVKM. The CDR3 runs 19 residues. J was trimmed by 6 bases and V by 3 bases; bases with no gene match: 17. CDR3 sequence (DNA): TGTGCCAGCAGTTTTGGGCTAGCGGGAGTCGCTCGGTGGGGCAATGAGCAGTTCTTC. Protein: CASSFGLAGVARWGNEQFF.

The rearrangement joins TRBV4-1 to TRBJ2-7, with D possibly matching TRBD2 (6 bases). The CDR3 is 14 residues long. Per germline, CDR1 MGHRA and CDR2 YSYEKL. V gave up 5 bases and J gave up 7 bases, with 18 bases separating them. The CDR3 DNA reads TGCGCCAGCAGCAACCCACAGGAGGGGTGGGAGCAGTACTTC. This gives the protein CASSNPQEGWEQYF.

The gene calls are TRBV28 and TRBJ2-7; unclear D gene. Germline values: CDR1 MDHEN, CDR2 SYDVKM. The germline V and J ends were trimmed by 2 bases and 1 base, with 9 bases remaining between them. This CDR3 comprises 14 residues. The CDR3 region has the DNA TGTGCCAGCAGTTTACCCAGACTTTCCTACGAGCAGTACTTC. It specifies CASSLPRLSYEQYF. The whole variable domain, filled in from reference TRBV28 and TRBJ2-7, reads DVKVTQSSRYLVKRTGEKVFLECVQDMDHENMFWYRQDPGLGLRLIYFSYDVKMKEKGDIPEGYSVSREKKERFSLILESASTNQTSMYLCASSLPRLSYEQYFGPGTRLTVT.

The J gene is TRBJ2-1, the V gene TRBV5-1; 15 positions match TRBD2. From germline, CDR1 is SGHRS and CDR2 YFSETQ. V lost 7 bases to trimming and J lost 9 bases; unmatched junction nucleotides: 8. There are 15 residues in the CDR3. CDR3 sequence reads: CASVGLAGGPGEQFF. The CDR3 DNA is TGCGCCAGCGTAGGACTAGCGGGAGGGCCGGGTGAGCAGTTCTTC.

The chain uses TRBV7-3 and TRBJ2-3; weak D call: TRBD2 (5 bases). The CDR3 spans 14 residues. Trimming stripped 5 bases from V and 1 base from J, with 10 bases between. Germline CDR1 reads SGHTA; CDR2 reads FQGTGA. The CDR3 nucleotides read TGTGCCAGCAGCCGCGTCGGGGGCACAGATACGCAGTATTTT. Translation gives CASSRVGGTDTQYF.

The chain carries TRBV28 and TRBJ2-7; TRBD2 agrees at 7 bases. CDR1 is MDHEN and CDR2 is SYDVKM in the germline V gene. With V trimmed by 2 bases and J by 2 bases, 3 bases remained unmatched. The CDR3 sequence is 14 residues long. The CDR3 region has the DNA TGTGCCAGCAGTTTAGGGGGGGTCCCCTACGAGCAGTACTTC. Amino acids: CASSLGGVPYEQYF.

A remark on this clone: This sample includes further DNA sequences coding for the same CDR3. The chain links TRBV5-1 to TRBJ2-7; TRBD1 aligns across 9 bases. Germline V gene lookup returns CDR1 SGHRS and CDR2 YFSETQ. V lost 4 bases, J lost 6 bases, and 11 bases stayed unmatched. The CDR3 is 15 residues long. In nucleotides, the CDR3 is TGCGCCAGCAGCCTGGGTGGGACAGGGAGCGGCGAGCAGTACTTC. Residues: CASSLGGTGSGEQYF.

The chain couples TRBV5-5 to TRBJ2-7, with D perhaps matching TRBD2 (6 bases). Germline CDR1 is SGHKS and CDR2 is YYEKEE (reference sequence). This CDR3 comprises 13 residues. Trimming removed 7 bases from V and 3 bases from J, with 14 bases in between. The CDR3 here is CASGPRRGYEQYF. The CDR3 DNA sequence: TGTGCCAGCGGGCCCCGGAGGGGCTACGAGCAGTACTTC.

The chain carries TRBV7-2 and TRBJ2-2; 15 nucleotides match TRBD2. The CDR3 loop spans 17 amino acids. Germline CDR1 is SGHTA and CDR2 is FQGNSA. V gave up 5 bases and J gave up 8 bases; unmatched junction bases: 9. CDR3 sequence: CASSRTSGGGPPGELFF. Here the CDR3 DNA reads TGTGCCAGCAGCCGGACTAGCGGGGGGGGGCCACCGGGGGAGCTGTTTTTT.

V is TRBV5-1 and J is TRBJ2-3, with 9 bases fitting TRBD2. In germline, CDR1 is SGHRS, CDR2 YFSETQ. The CDR3 runs 16 residues. V lost 0 bases, J lost 4 bases, and 6 bases stayed unmatched. The CDR3 DNA sequence: TGCGCCAGCAGCTTGGGCGGGAGGGCCGAATCAGATACGCAGTATTTT. Translating it yields CASSLGGRAESDTQYF.

This clone was counted once. The CDR3 loop reads CASSLNGLAGVEQYF. The DNA of the CDR3 is TGTGCCAGCAGCTTAAATGGACTAGCGGGAGTCGAGCAGTATTTT. The J gene is TRBJ2-3, the V gene TRBV7-3; 13 bases agree with TRBD2. Unmatched junction bases numbered 6, after V lost 1 base and J lost 11 bases. Germline CDR1 and CDR2: SGHTA and FQGTGA. CDR3 length: 15 amino acids.

The chain carries TRBV27 and TRBJ1-1; a weak D match, TRBD1 (5 bases). Germline V gives CDR1 MNHEY, CDR2 SMNVEV (reference sequence). CDR3 size: 14 residues. The ends were cut back, 8 bases at V and 5 bases at J, with 18 bases in the middle. The DNA for the CDR3 is TGTGCCAGCGCCCGTCAGGGATGGGTGACTGAAGCTTTCTTT. It specifies CASARQGWVTEAFF.

The CDR3 DNA reads as TGTGCCAGCAGTACCGGGACACAGAACACCGGGGAGCTGTTTTTT. Translating gives CASSTGTQNTGELFF. The J gene is TRBJ2-2, the V gene TRBV27, with D possibly TRBD1 on 6 matching bases. Germline V gene data show CDR1 as MNHEY and CDR2 as SMNVEV (reference sequence). The V gene lost 5 bases and the J gene lost 1 base, with 11 bases spanning the gap. The CDR3 consists of 15 residues.

The genes are TRBV6-6 and TRBJ2-3, with D hard to call. CDR1 and CDR2 (germline): MNHNY, SVGAGI (reference sequence). V was cut by 7 bases and J by 6 bases, with 8 bases left in between. The CDR3 covers 11 residues. Written as DNA, the CDR3 is TGTGCCAGCACCCTAGGTGATACGCAGTATTTT. It codes for CASTLGDTQYF.

The gene calls are TRBV11-3 and TRBJ2-4, with D possibly TRBD1 on 5 matching bases. Trimming left V 5 bases short and J 0 bases short, with 11 bases between. Germline assignment: CDR1 SGHNT and CDR2 YENEEA. This CDR3 region has 15 residues. CDR3 sequence: CASSPPDRAKNIQYF. DNA for the CDR3: TGTGCCAGCAGCCCACCAGACAGAGCCAAAAACATTCAGTACTTC. The variable domain in full, with the rest retrieved from reference TRBV11-3 and TRBJ2-4, is EAGVVQSPRYKIIEKKQPVAFWCNPISGHNTLYWYLQNLGQGPELLIRYENEEAVDDSQLPKDRFSAERLKGVDSTLKIQPAELGDSAVYLCASSPPDRAKNIQYFGAGTRLSVL.

This chain uses TRBV27 with TRBJ2-3; D perhaps matches TRBD2 (6 bases). The V gene's germline CDR1 is MNHEY and CDR2 SMNVEV (reference sequence). The CDR3 is 14 residues long. Trimming took off 5 bases at V and 6 bases at J, with 15 bases between the two ends. The CDR3 DNA is TGTGCCAGCAGTCCGACTAGTATGGTGGATACGCAGTATTTT. Encoded protein: CASSPTSMVDTQYF.

This chain links TRBV6-5 with TRBJ2-1; 12 bases are a match to TRBD2. This CDR3 is built from 15 residues. CDR1 is MNHEY, CDR2 SVGAGI, per germline. The junction had 9 bases not matched to a gene; V was cut back by 6 bases and J by 9 bases. DNA for the CDR3: TGTGCCAGCAGAGAGACTAGCGGGAGTAGGGGTGAGCAGTTCTTC. Protein sequence: CASRETSGSRGEQFF.

As regards this clone: The junction does not match germline at one end; this may be a read error. V gene TRBV5-4 combines with J gene TRBJ2-7, with 7 bases identical to TRBD2. The CDR3 sequence is 13 residues long. Germline V gene data show CDR1 as SGHNT and CDR2 as YYREEE (reference sequence). As DNA, the CDR3 is TGTGCCGCGGGGGAACCGCCTGGGTACGAGCAGGACTTC. Translated: CAAGEPPGYEQDF.